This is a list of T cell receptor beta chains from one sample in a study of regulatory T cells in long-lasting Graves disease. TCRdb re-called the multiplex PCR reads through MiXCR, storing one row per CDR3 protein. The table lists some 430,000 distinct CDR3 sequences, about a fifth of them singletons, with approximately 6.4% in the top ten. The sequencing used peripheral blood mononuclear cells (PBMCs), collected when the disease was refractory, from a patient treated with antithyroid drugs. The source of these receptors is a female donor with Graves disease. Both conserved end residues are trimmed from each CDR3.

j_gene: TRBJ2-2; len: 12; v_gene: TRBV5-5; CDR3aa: ASSLEGYTGELF
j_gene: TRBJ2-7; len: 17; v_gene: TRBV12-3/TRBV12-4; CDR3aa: ASSSGPRSGTVPSYEQY
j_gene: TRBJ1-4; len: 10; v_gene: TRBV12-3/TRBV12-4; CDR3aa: ASSFPGGGNF
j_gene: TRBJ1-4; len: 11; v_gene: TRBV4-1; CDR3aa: ASSRYGGVELF
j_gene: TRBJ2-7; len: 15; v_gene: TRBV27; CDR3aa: ASSSRDSMLTSYEQY
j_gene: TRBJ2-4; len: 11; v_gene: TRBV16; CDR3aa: ASSPSVGDIQY
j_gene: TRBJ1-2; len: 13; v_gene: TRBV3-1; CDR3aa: ASSQFDSTPLGYT
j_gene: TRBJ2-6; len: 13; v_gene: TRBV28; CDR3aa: ASSFRHTGANVLT
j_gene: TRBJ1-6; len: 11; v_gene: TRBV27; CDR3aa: ASRWGYNSPLH
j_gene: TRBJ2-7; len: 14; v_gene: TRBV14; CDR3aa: ASSQGPGVPPYEQY
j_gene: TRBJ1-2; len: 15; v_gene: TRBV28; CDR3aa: ASSLLLGQGDAYGYT
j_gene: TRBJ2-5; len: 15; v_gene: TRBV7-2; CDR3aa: ASSPGGASGRVETQY
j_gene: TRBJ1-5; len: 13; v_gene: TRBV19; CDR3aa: ASSMGERSNQPQH
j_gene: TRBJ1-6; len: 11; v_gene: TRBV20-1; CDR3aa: SARSGDHSPLH
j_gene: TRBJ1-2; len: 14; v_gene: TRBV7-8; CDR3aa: ASSLFETARQEGYT
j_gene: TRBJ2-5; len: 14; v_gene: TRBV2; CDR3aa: AKAVRGTGHQETQY
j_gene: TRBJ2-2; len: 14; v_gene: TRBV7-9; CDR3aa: ASSWIQGVNTGELF
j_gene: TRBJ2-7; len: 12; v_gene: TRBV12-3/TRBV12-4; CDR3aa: ASSQTGLRYEQY
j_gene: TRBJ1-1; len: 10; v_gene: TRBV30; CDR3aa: AWADTTVEAF
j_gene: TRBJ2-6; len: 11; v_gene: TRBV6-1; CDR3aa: ASIDLGAPVLT
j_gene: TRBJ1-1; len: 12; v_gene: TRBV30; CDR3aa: AWRPAGGKSEAF
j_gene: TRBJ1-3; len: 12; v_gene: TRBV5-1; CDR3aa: ASSPVTSGNTIY
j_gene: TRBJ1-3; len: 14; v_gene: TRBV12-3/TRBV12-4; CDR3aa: ASSFGRARGGNTIY
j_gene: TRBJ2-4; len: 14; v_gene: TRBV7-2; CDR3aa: ASSLMGGVAKNIQY
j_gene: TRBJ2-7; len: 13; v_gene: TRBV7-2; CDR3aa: ASSLVVTPTYEQY
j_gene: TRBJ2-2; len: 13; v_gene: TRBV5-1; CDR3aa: ASSAGATNTGELF
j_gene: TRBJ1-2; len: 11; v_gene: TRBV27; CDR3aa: ASSARDNYGYT